This TCR beta chain emerged from a study of blood T cells in healthy people across ages. The J segment lost 4 bases and the V segment lost 4 bases, leaving 6 bases of the junction unmatched. Per germline, CDR1 KGHDR and CDR2 SFDVKD. The CDR3 contains 15 residues. On this clonotype itself: The antigen is unknown.

Study-level results: Long-lived donors carried more naive CD4+ cells and greater diversity than aged donors. Diversity estimated from one million T cells was considered an underestimate.

Alongside a J-beta primer mix, a sample-barcoded 5' primer served in a second PCR lasting roughly 6 to 11 cycles. TCRdb re-derived calls from the 5' RACE reads in MiXCR, one entry per CDR3 protein. This sample yields roughly 680,000 distinct CDR3 sequences, of which roughly 50% are seen a single time; roughly 31% belongs to the top ten. This TCR was recovered from an older woman in good health. Input material: blood. The V gene is TRBV24-1, the J gene TRBJ2-5; 9 bases line up with TRBD1. CDR3 loop: CATSDPRTGAETQYF. The DNA of the CDR3 is TGTGCCACCAGTGACCCACGGACAGGGGCAGAGACCCAGTACTTC.